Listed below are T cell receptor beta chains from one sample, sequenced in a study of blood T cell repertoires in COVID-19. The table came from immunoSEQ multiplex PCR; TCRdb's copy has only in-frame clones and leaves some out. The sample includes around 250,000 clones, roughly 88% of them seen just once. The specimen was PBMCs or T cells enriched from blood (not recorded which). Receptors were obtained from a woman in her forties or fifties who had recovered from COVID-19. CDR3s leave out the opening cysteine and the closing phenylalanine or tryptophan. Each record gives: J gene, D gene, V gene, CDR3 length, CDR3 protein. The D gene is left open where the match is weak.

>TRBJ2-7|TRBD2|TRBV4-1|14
ASSRGTSALSYEQY
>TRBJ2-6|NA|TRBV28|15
ASSSISAGSGANVLT
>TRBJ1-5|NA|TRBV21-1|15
ASSLSPTGDSNQPQH
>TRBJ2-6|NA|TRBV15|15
ATSREKTRAGANVLT
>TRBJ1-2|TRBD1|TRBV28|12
ASNRDRGLRGYT
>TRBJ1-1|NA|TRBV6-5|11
ASSPQPNTEAF
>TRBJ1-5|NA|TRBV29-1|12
SVLPGGSGQPQH
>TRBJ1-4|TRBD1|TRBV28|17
ASSSLTGTGSLRNEKLF
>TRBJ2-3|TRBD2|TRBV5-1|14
ASSSGTSGNADTQY
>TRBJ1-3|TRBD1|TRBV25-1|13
ASSEVTGSGNTIY
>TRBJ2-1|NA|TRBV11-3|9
ASSPDFEQF
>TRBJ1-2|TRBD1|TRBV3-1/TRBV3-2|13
ASSQGTGPSYGYT
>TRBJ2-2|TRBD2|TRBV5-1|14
ASSLRAGANTGELF
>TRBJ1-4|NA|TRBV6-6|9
ASTGNEKLF
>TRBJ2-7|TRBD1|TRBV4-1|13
ASSQERQGVYEQY
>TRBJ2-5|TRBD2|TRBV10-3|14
AISEGLAGGGETQY
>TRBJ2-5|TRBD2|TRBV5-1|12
ASRTSGIQETQY
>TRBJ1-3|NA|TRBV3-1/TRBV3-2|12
ASSQDHTGNTIY
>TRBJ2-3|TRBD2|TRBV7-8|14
ASSPWTSGRQDTQY
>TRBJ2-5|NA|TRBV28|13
ASSLSGQGLETQY
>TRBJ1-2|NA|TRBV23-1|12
ASRNHRDMDGYT
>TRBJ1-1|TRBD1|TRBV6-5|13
ASRAKQGAGTEAF
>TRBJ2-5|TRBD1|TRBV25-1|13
ASSKPGGPQETQY
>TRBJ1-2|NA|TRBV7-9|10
ASSGDGSGYT
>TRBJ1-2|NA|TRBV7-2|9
AIGGNYGYT
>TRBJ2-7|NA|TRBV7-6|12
ASSPSPTDYEQY
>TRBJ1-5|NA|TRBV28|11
ASRRWSNQPQH
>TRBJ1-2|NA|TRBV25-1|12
ASSDDRSNYGYT
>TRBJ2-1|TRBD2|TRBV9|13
ASSPLAGAYNEQF
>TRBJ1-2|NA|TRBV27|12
ASSQHRRESGYT
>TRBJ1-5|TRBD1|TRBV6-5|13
ASSYSADRTQPQH
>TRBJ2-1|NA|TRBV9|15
ASSVTSSKSSYNEQF
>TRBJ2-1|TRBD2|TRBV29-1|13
SVLPGLSSNAEQF
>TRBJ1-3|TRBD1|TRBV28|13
ASSSFGTGSDTIY
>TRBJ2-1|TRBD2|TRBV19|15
ASSKLFLAGGRNEQF
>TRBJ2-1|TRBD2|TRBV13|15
ASSLEESSGSYNEQF
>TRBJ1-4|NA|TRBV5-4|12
ASSLSVRSEKLF
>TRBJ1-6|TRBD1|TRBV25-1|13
ASSDSGGAGSPLH
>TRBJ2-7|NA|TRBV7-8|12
ASSLARLVLEQY
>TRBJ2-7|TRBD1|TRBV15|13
ATSSPGQETYEQY
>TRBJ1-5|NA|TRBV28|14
ASSLYLPGSYQPQH
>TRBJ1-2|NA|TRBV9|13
ASSVASTGSTGYT
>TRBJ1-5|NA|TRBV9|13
ASSLSGNSNQPQH
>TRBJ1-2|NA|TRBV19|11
ASSPDSLWGYT
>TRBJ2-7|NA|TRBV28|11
ATHDSRVSEQY
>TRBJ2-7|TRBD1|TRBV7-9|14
ASSLGIRDRDYEQY
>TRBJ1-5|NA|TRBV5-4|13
ASSLGGDSNQPQH
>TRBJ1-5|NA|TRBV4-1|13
ASSQEWENNQPQH
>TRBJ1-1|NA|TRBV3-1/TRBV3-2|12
ASSQGGENTEAF
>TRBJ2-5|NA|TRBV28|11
ASSPRQGETQY